This is a list of T cell receptor beta chains from one sample in a study of T cells in Graves' hyperthyroidism and ophthalmopathy. TCRdb re-analysed the multiplex PCR reads in MiXCR, keeping a single row per CDR3 protein. The data contain about 400,000 distinct CDR3 sequences, roughly 14% of them singletons. The sample was blood. These receptors all stem from a man younger than 35 with Graves' ophthalmopathy. CDR3s include the opening cysteine and the closing phenylalanine or tryptophan. The order of the fields is D gene, clone size, J gene, V gene, CDR3 protein, CDR3 DNA. A D gene is named only where the DNA matches it firmly. Part of the rows lack a size; the others show once, few, many or a class for expanded clones.

D gene: -; clone size: many; J gene: TRBJ2-7; V gene: TRBV7-4; CDR3 protein: CASTQYSYEQYF; CDR3 DNA: TGTGCCAGCACCCAATATTCCTACGAGCAGTACTTC
D gene: -; clone size: many; J gene: TRBJ2-7; V gene: TRBV6-5; CDR3 protein: CASRYRYEQYF; CDR3 DNA: TGTGCCAGCAGGTACCGATACGAGCAGTACTTC
D gene: -; clone size: -; J gene: TRBJ2-7; V gene: TRBV2; CDR3 protein: CASSEIGRSHSYEQYF; CDR3 DNA: TGTGCCAGCAGTGAAATCGGCAGGTCCCACTCCTACGAGCAGTACTTC
D gene: TRBD2; clone size: many; J gene: TRBJ2-3; V gene: TRBV27; CDR3 protein: CASRSLAGGSSTQYF; CDR3 DNA: TGTGCCAGCCGATCACTAGCGGGAGGTTCTTCTACGCAGTATTTT
D gene: -; clone size: -; J gene: TRBJ1-2; V gene: TRBV30; CDR3 protein: CAWRRGGNTNYGYTF; CDR3 DNA: TGTGCCTGGAGACGGGGGGGGAATACTAACTATGGCTACACCTTC
D gene: TRBD1; clone size: few; J gene: TRBJ2-1; V gene: TRBV18; CDR3 protein: CASSLGQERNEQFF; CDR3 DNA: TGTGCCAGCTCACTGGGACAGGAGAGGAATGAGCAGTTCTTC
D gene: -; clone size: many; J gene: TRBJ1-4; V gene: TRBV20-1; CDR3 protein: CSARDSGRGNEKLFF; CDR3 DNA: TGCAGTGCTAGAGATAGCGGCAGGGGAAATGAAAAACTGTTTTTT
D gene: TRBD1; clone size: many; J gene: TRBJ2-7; V gene: TRBV20-1; CDR3 protein: CSARDWGQGVSYEQYF; CDR3 DNA: TGCAGTGCTAGAGATTGGGGGCAGGGGGTATCCTACGAGCAGTACTTC
D gene: -; clone size: -; J gene: TRBJ1-1; V gene: TRBV5-1; CDR3 protein: CASSGRGLNTEAFF; CDR3 DNA: TGCGCCAGCAGCGGCAGGGGTCTGAACACTGAAGCTTTCTTT
D gene: TRBD2; clone size: many; J gene: TRBJ2-1; V gene: TRBV11-2; CDR3 protein: CASLLREGRYNEQFF; CDR3 DNA: TGTGCCAGCCTTCTCCGGGAGGGCCGTTACAATGAGCAGTTCTTC
D gene: -; clone size: -; J gene: TRBJ2-7; V gene: TRBV25-1; CDR3 protein: CASSEYPTGLLYEQYF; CDR3 DNA: TGTGCCAGCAGTGAATACCCGACGGGGCTGCTCTACGAGCAGTACTTC
D gene: -; clone size: -; J gene: TRBJ2-2; V gene: TRBV12-3/TRBV12-4; CDR3 protein: CASTIRAGGELFF; CDR3 DNA: TGTGCCAGCACCATAAGGGCTGGCGGGGAGCTGTTTTTT
D gene: -; clone size: many; J gene: TRBJ1-4; V gene: TRBV18; CDR3 protein: CASSPPGQPHDEKLFF; CDR3 DNA: TGTGCCAGCTCACCCCCAGGACAGCCCCATGATGAAAAACTGTTTTTT
D gene: -; clone size: few; J gene: TRBJ2-1; V gene: TRBV6-1; CDR3 protein: CASKGPGSYNEQFF; CDR3 DNA: TGTGCCAGCAAAGGACCGGGATCCTACAATGAGCAGTTCTTC
D gene: -; clone size: many; J gene: TRBJ2-5; V gene: TRBV30; CDR3 protein: CAWSVLGLETQYF; CDR3 DNA: TGTGCCTGGAGTGTACTGGGGTTAGAGACCCAGTACTTC
D gene: -; clone size: many; J gene: TRBJ1-2; V gene: TRBV11-2; CDR3 protein: CASSLDLFQGYTF; CDR3 DNA: TGTGCCAGCAGCTTAGATCTCTTTCAGGGCTACACCTTC
D gene: -; clone size: many; J gene: TRBJ2-2; V gene: TRBV5-5; CDR3 protein: CASSFGYTGELFF; CDR3 DNA: TGTGCCAGCAGCTTCGGGTACACCGGGGAGCTGTTTTTT
D gene: -; clone size: many; J gene: TRBJ1-5; V gene: TRBV20-1; CDR3 protein: CSATVGDYQPQHF; CDR3 DNA: TGCAGTGCTACAGTAGGGGACTATCAGCCCCAGCATTTT
D gene: -; clone size: few; J gene: TRBJ1-6; V gene: TRBV7-9; CDR3 protein: CASSGRAGANSYNSPLHF; CDR3 DNA: TGTGCCAGCAGCGGAAGGGCAGGGGCGAACTCCTATAATTCACCCCTCCACTTT
D gene: -; clone size: many; J gene: TRBJ1-5; V gene: TRBV20-1; CDR3 protein: CSARDNGGSQPQHF; CDR3 DNA: TGCAGTGCTAGAGATAACGGGGGGAGTCAGCCCCAGCATTTT
D gene: -; clone size: many; J gene: TRBJ2-3; V gene: TRBV3-1; CDR3 protein: CASSQDFGRRGLDTQYF; CDR3 DNA: TGTGCCAGCAGCCAAGATTTTGGTCGGAGGGGGCTAGATACGCAGTATTTT
D gene: -; clone size: -; J gene: TRBJ1-2; V gene: TRBV6-1; CDR3 protein: CASSGGSLPRHGYTF; CDR3 DNA: TGTGCCAGCAGTGGGGGGTCCCTCCCCAGGCATGGCTACACCTTC
D gene: TRBD1; clone size: few; J gene: TRBJ1-5; V gene: TRBV19; CDR3 protein: CASNNRGHHQPQHF; CDR3 DNA: TGTGCCAGTAATAACAGGGGGCACCATCAGCCCCAGCATTTT
D gene: -; clone size: many; J gene: TRBJ1-5; V gene: TRBV6-1; CDR3 protein: CASSAHNQPQHF; CDR3 DNA: TGTGCCAGCAGTGCCCATAATCAGCCCCAGCATTTT
D gene: -; clone size: few; J gene: TRBJ2-7; V gene: TRBV4-1; CDR3 protein: CASSQGWADPYEQYF; CDR3 DNA: TGCGCCAGCAGCCAAGGGTGGGCAGATCCCTACGAGCAGTACTTC
D gene: TRBD1; clone size: many; J gene: TRBJ1-5; V gene: TRBV12-3/TRBV12-4; CDR3 protein: CASSPGQGARSNQPQHF; CDR3 DNA: TGTGCCAGCAGTCCCGGACAGGGGGCGCGTTCTAATCAGCCCCAGCATTTT
D gene: -; clone size: many; J gene: TRBJ2-3; V gene: TRBV6-1; CDR3 protein: CASSDSRGVTDTQYF; CDR3 DNA: TGTGCCAGCAGTGATTCCAGGGGTGTCACAGATACGCAGTATTTT
D gene: -; clone size: many; J gene: TRBJ1-2; V gene: TRBV12-3/TRBV12-4; CDR3 protein: CASSSSSGVGGYTF; CDR3 DNA: TGTGCCAGCAGTTCAAGCAGCGGGGTTGGAGGCTACACCTTC
D gene: TRBD2; clone size: -; J gene: TRBJ2-1; V gene: TRBV9; CDR3 protein: CASSGRVGGVDEQFF; CDR3 DNA: TGTGCCAGCAGCGGAAGAGTGGGGGGGGTGGATGAGCAGTTCTTC
D gene: TRBD2; clone size: many; J gene: TRBJ2-1; V gene: TRBV30; CDR3 protein: CAWSGTSYMHEQFF; CDR3 DNA: TGTGCCTGGAGCGGGACTAGCTATATGCATGAGCAGTTCTTC
D gene: TRBD1; clone size: many; J gene: TRBJ2-1; V gene: TRBV3-1; CDR3 protein: CASSQDRGRFYNEQFF; CDR3 DNA: TGTGCCAGCAGCCAGGACAGGGGGCGATTCTACAATGAGCAGTTCTTC
D gene: TRBD2; clone size: many; J gene: TRBJ2-7; V gene: TRBV27; CDR3 protein: CASSLGLAGGNEQYF; CDR3 DNA: TGTGCCAGCAGTTTAGGACTAGCGGGAGGAAACGAGCAGTACTTC
D gene: -; clone size: many; J gene: TRBJ2-7; V gene: TRBV7-9; CDR3 protein: CASSLAVGEQYF; CDR3 DNA: TGTGCCAGCAGCTTAGCCGTGGGCGAGCAGTACTTC
D gene: -; clone size: many; J gene: TRBJ2-4; V gene: TRBV7-2; CDR3 protein: CASSLRLGIQYF; CDR3 DNA: TGTGCCAGCAGCTTAAGGTTGGGCATTCAGTACTTC
D gene: TRBD1; clone size: many; J gene: TRBJ1-2; V gene: TRBV30; CDR3 protein: CAWAQQGEVYGYTF; CDR3 DNA: TGTGCCTGGGCCCAACAGGGGGAGGTCTATGGCTACACCTTC
D gene: TRBD2; clone size: many; J gene: TRBJ2-7; V gene: TRBV7-9; CDR3 protein: CASSAPLAGGDEQYF; CDR3 DNA: TGTGCCAGCAGCGCACCACTAGCGGGAGGCGACGAGCAGTACTTC
D gene: -; clone size: -; J gene: TRBJ1-2; V gene: TRBV9; CDR3 protein: CASSVEGWNHGYTF; CDR3 DNA: TGTGCCAGCAGCGTGGAGGGGTGGAATCATGGCTACACCTTC
D gene: TRBD2; clone size: -; J gene: TRBJ2-7; V gene: TRBV7-2; CDR3 protein: CASSAGPGLAGYEQYF; CDR3 DNA: TGTGCCAGCAGCGCCGGACCGGGACTAGCGGGGTACGAGCAGTACTTC
D gene: -; clone size: -; J gene: TRBJ2-7; V gene: TRBV10-1; CDR3 protein: CASSAGSTYYEQYF; CDR3 DNA: TGCGCCAGCAGTGCCGGCAGCACGTACTACGAGCAGTACTTC
D gene: -; clone size: many; J gene: TRBJ2-3; V gene: TRBV27; CDR3 protein: CASSLDRKFTDTQYF; CDR3 DNA: TGTGCCAGCAGTTTAGACAGAAAATTTACAGATACGCAGTATTTT
D gene: TRBD1; clone size: -; J gene: TRBJ2-1; V gene: TRBV5-1; CDR3 protein: CASTGTGAYNEQFF; CDR3 DNA: TGCGCCAGTACCGGGACAGGGGCTTACAATGAGCAGTTCTTC
D gene: -; clone size: many; J gene: TRBJ1-5; V gene: TRBV2; CDR3 protein: CASSERKPRGSNQPQHF; CDR3 DNA: TGTGCCAGCAGTGAGAGGAAACCAAGGGGGAGCAATCAGCCCCAGCATTTT
D gene: -; clone size: few; J gene: TRBJ2-1; V gene: TRBV9; CDR3 protein: CASSPRMGGGYNEQFF; CDR3 DNA: TGTGCCAGCAGCCCCCGCATGGGAGGGGGATACAATGAGCAGTTCTTC
D gene: -; clone size: few; J gene: TRBJ1-4; V gene: TRBV10-2; CDR3 protein: CASSESVGPEKLFF; CDR3 DNA: TGCGCCAGCAGTGAGTCGGTAGGGCCTGAAAAACTGTTTTTT
D gene: TRBD2; clone size: -; J gene: TRBJ2-1; V gene: TRBV20-1; CDR3 protein: CSARTGLAGVYEQFF; CDR3 DNA: TGCAGTGCTAGAACCGGACTAGCGGGAGTGTACGAGCAGTTCTTC
D gene: -; clone size: many; J gene: TRBJ2-3; V gene: TRBV5-1; CDR3 protein: CASSLGLKDGTDTQYF; CDR3 DNA: TGCGCCAGCAGCTTGGGACTGAAGGATGGCACAGATACGCAGTATTTT
D gene: TRBD1; clone size: many; J gene: TRBJ2-3; V gene: TRBV12-5; CDR3 protein: CASGVGTGVGTDTQYF; CDR3 DNA: TGTGCTAGTGGTGTGGGGACAGGGGTCGGCACAGATACGCAGTATTTT
D gene: -; clone size: few; J gene: TRBJ1-1; V gene: TRBV12-3/TRBV12-4; CDR3 protein: CASSTPNIHTEAFF; CDR3 DNA: TGTGCCAGCAGCACGCCAAACATTCACACTGAAGCTTTCTTT